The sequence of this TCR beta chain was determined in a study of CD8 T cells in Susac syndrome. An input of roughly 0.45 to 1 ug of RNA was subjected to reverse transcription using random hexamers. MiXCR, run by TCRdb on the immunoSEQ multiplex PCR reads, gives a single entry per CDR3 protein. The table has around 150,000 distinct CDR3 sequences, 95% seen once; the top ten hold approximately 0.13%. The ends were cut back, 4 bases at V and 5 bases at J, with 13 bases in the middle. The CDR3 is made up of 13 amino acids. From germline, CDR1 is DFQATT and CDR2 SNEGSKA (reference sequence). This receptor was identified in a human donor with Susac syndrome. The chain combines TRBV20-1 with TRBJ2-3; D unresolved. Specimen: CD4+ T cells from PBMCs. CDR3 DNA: TGCAGTGCTACCGGTTCGGAAGGAGATACGCAGTATTTT. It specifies CSATGSEGDTQYF.